Each of the 19 T cell receptor beta chains below was sequenced from the same sample in a study of OX40 agonist ivuxolimab in advanced cancers. Clones were sequenced by immunoSEQ multiplex PCR, and TCRdb holds only the in-frame ones, with some missing. The data show over 35,000 clones, with 89% seen just once and over 40% held by the top ten. The sequences come from CD4+ or CD8+ T cells sorted from blood, collected in a trial of the OX40 agonist ivuxolimab. Receptors were obtained from an adult with an advanced solid tumor such as melanoma, head and neck, liver or kidney cancer.

This clone was counted between two and nine times. The chain recombines TRBV10-1 with TRBJ1-5; D unresolved. The V end lost 2 bases, the J end lost 3 bases, and 5 bases lay between the germline ends. The CDR3 runs 13 residues. Germline V gene lookup returns CDR1 WNHNN and CDR2 SYGVQD (reference sequence). The CDR3 coding sequence is TGCGCCAGCAGTGAGGGGTACAATCAGCCCCAGCATTTT. It codes for CASSEGYNQPQHF.

This sequence joins TRBV4-1 and TRBJ2-3, with 8 bases fitting TRBD1. The trim removed 0 bases at V and 1 base at J, leaving 6 bases unmatched. Per the germline V gene, CDR1 is MGHRA and CDR2 is YSYEKL. This CDR3 spans 17 amino acids. In nucleotides, the CDR3 is TGCGCCAGCAGCCAAGACGTCGCGACAGGGGGCACAGATACGCAGTATTTT. Translation: CASSQDVATGGTDTQYF.

This clone was observed a single time. The chain has TRBV7-9 and TRBJ2-3; D possibly corresponds to TRBD2 (6 bases). The CDR3 totals 17 residues. V was shortened by 5 bases and J by 2 bases, with 20 bases between the two germline ends. Germline CDR1 SEHNR, CDR2 FQNEAQ (reference sequence). This CDR3 is CASSPTLGGSLTDTQYF. The DNA for the CDR3 is TGTGCCAGCAGCCCCACCCTGGGGGGAAGCCTCACAGATACGCAGTATTTT. The full variable domain, rest sourced from reference TRBV7-9 and TRBJ2-3, is DTGVSQNPRHKITKRGQNVTFRCDPISEHNRLYWYRQTLGQGPEFLTYFQNEAQLEKSRLLSDRFSAERPKGSFSTLEIQRTEQGDSAMYLCASSPTLGGSLTDTQYFGPGTRLTVL.

This clone occurred once. This sequence joins TRBV29-1 and TRBJ2-6, with 9 bases identical to TRBD1. This CDR3 is 19 amino acids long. The V and J ends lost 1 base and 0 bases, in that order; junction bases with no gene match: 10. The germline V gene has CDR1 SQVTM and CDR2 ANQGSEA. The CDR3 protein is CSVEGSPGQGLSGANVLTF. CDR3 bases: TGCAGCGTTGAAGGAAGCCCGGGACAGGGACTCTCTGGGGCCAACGTCCTGACTTTC. The entire variable domain, with the rest obtained from reference TRBV29-1 and TRBJ2-6, is as follows: SAVISQKPSRDICQRGTSLTIQCQVDSQVTMMFWYRQQPGQSLTLIATANQGSEATYESGFVIDKFPISRPNLTFSTLTVSNMSPEDSSIYLCSVEGSPGQGLSGANVLTFGAGSRLTVL.

In this sample, this clone turned up once. The rearrangement uses TRBV6-4 and TRBJ2-2, with D perhaps TRBD1 (6 bases). The CDR3 totals 14 residues. Germline values: CDR1 MRHNA, CDR2 SNTAGT. V was pared by 6 bases and J by 6 bases, with 14 bases between. The CDR3 nucleotides read TGTGCCAGCAGCCCGGGACCAGGGGCCGGGGAGCTGTTTTTT. Protein product: CASSPGPGAGELFF.

About this clone itself: In the same sample, other DNA sequences code for this CDR3. V is TRBV5-1 and J is TRBJ1-1; TRBD1 is a possible D gene (6 bases). The CDR3 length is 11 residues. CDR1 and CDR2 from the germline V gene are SGHRS and YFSETQ. V was cut by 4 bases and J by 8 bases, with 9 bases left in between. The CDR3 loop is CASSPGTEAFF. DNA for the CDR3: TGCGCCAGCAGCCCGGGGACAGAAGCTTTCTTT.

This CDR3 reads CASAFSGDHPYEQYF. The CDR3 DNA is TGTGCCAGCGCCTTTAGCGGGGACCATCCCTACGAGCAGTACTTC. The chain combines TRBV6-5 with TRBJ2-7; 8 bases align to TRBD2. J gave up 2 bases and V 8 bases, and 11 bases lay outside the gene matches. CDR3 length equals 15 residues. From germline, CDR1 is MNHEY and CDR2 SVGAGI.

Written as DNA, the CDR3 is TGTGCCAGCAGCTCACGGACTAGCTCCTACGAGCAGTACTTC. Translation: CASSSRTSSYEQYF. The chain has TRBV7-2 and TRBJ2-7; 7 nucleotides match TRBD2. The CDR3 covers 14 residues. Germline lookup yields CDR1 SGHTA and CDR2 FQGNSA. Losses at the gene ends were 4 bases for V and 0 bases for J; bases not matched to a gene: 3. The full variable domain, in which reference TRBV7-2 and TRBJ2-7 provide the parts outside the CDR3, is GAGVSQSPSNKVTEKGKDVELRCDPISGHTALYWYRQSLGQGLEFLIYFQGNSAPDKSGLPSDRFSAERTGGSVSTLTIQRTQQEDSAVYLCASSSRTSSYEQYFGPGTRLTVT.

This sequence joins TRBV9 and TRBJ1-1; D not certain. This CDR3 spans 16 amino acids. V was clipped by 1 base and J by 1 base, with 14 bases between them. Germline V lookup: CDR1 SGDLS, CDR2 YYNGEE. CDR3 sequence reads: CASSVTPLGGNTEAFF. CDR3 DNA sequence: TGTGCCAGCAGCGTAACCCCCTTAGGAGGGAACACTGAAGCTTTCTTT.

The chain combines TRBV5-6 with TRBJ1-4; no definite D call. Germline CDR1 is SGHDT and CDR2 is YYEEEE. V lost 4 bases and J lost 12, with 16 bases in between. This CDR3 region has 13 residues. The CDR3 coding sequence is TGTGCCAGCAGCCCGGAGGCGAGGGAGGAACTGTTTTTT. Amino acids: CASSPEAREELFF.

The chain links TRBV7-9 to TRBJ2-4; D perhaps matches TRBD1 (5 bases). The CDR3 is made up of 18 amino acids. Germline assignment: CDR1 SEHNR and CDR2 FQNEAQ (reference sequence). V lost 1 base, J lost 0 bases, and 16 bases lay in between. In DNA, the CDR3 is TGTGCCAGCAGCTTAGGGAAAACGGACATTCTAGCCAAAAACATTCAGTACTTC. Translation: CASSLGKTDILAKNIQYF.

The chain employs TRBV27 and TRBJ2-7; possibly TRBD1 for D (6 bases). Trimming shortened V by 6 bases and J by 2 bases, and 8 bases separated the two germline ends. The CDR3 is 12 amino acids. Germline V gene data show CDR1 as MNHEY and CDR2 as SMNVEV (reference sequence). The CDR3 region has the DNA TGTGCCAGCAGGGGGGCCCCCTACGAGCAGTACTTC. This encodes CASRGAPYEQYF.

This clone was found once. The rearrangement uses TRBV27 and TRBJ1-2, with TRBD1 matching over 7 bases. The CDR3 totals 18 residues. Germline values: CDR1 MNHEY, CDR2 SMNVEV (reference sequence). V trimming: 4 bases; J trimming: 5 bases; junction bases outside the gene matches: 19. CDR3 DNA sequence: TGTGCCAGCAGTTCCAACATAAACCGGGACAGCCCATCTTATGGCTACACCTTC. Protein: CASSSNINRDSPSYGYTF.

The chain recombines TRBV30 with TRBJ2-5; D is uncertain. Germline CDR1 and CDR2: GTSNPN and SVGIG (reference sequence). Trimming pared 0 bases from V and 2 bases from J, leaving 13 bases between. The CDR3 sequence is 15 residues long. The chain's CDR3 is CAWSVLADPQETQYF. DNA for the CDR3: TGTGCCTGGAGTGTACTGGCCGATCCACAAGAGACCCAGTACTTC.

This sequence joins TRBV29-1 and TRBJ2-2; the D is unclear. The germline V and J ends were trimmed by 4 bases and 3 bases, with 6 bases remaining between them. The CDR3 totals 12 residues. Germline CDR1 is SQVTM and CDR2 is ANQGSEA. The CDR3 reads CSVVPDTGELFF. CDR3 bases: TGCAGCGTTGTGCCAGACACCGGGGAGCTGTTTTTT.

V is TRBV5-6 and J is TRBJ2-7; D gene unclear. Germline CDR1 and CDR2: SGHDT and YYEEEE. Trimming stripped 5 bases from V and 0 bases from J, with 6 bases between. The CDR3 length is 12 residues. This CDR3 is CASSPGSYEQYF. The CDR3 coding sequence is TGTGCCAGCAGTCCTGGCTCCTACGAGCAGTACTTC.

The chain links TRBV27 to TRBJ2-7; D not resolved. Trimming shortened V by 3 bases and J by 0 bases, and 9 bases separated the two germline ends. Germline values: CDR1 MNHEY, CDR2 SMNVEV (reference sequence). The CDR3 sequence is 14 residues long. The CDR3 DNA sequence: TGTGCCAGCAGTTTTGTAATGAGCTCCTACGAGCAGTACTTC. Translating gives CASSFVMSSYEQYF.

The chain recombines TRBV5-1 with TRBJ2-2; 7 bases align to TRBD2. The junction had 6 bases not matched to a gene; V was cut back by 0 bases and J by 10 bases. The CDR3 has 14 residues. Germline assignment: CDR1 SGHRS and CDR2 YFSETQ. The CDR3 region has the DNA TGCGCCAGCAGCTTGGAATTCAGCGGGGAGGAGCTGTTTTTT. It translates to CASSLEFSGEELFF. The full variable domain, completed using reference TRBV5-1 and TRBJ2-2, is KAGVTQTPRYLIKTRGQQVTLSCSPISGHRSVSWYQQTPGQGLQFLFEYFSETQRNKGNFPGRFSGRQFSNSRSEMNVSTLELGDSALYLCASSLEFSGEELFFGEGSRLTVL.

This chain connects TRBV4-3 to TRBJ2-7; 10 nucleotides align to TRBD2. The ends lost 0 bases at V and 3 bases at J; junction bases unmatched: 5. Germline CDR1 reads LGHNA; CDR2 reads YSLEER. This CDR3 spans 16 amino acids. The CDR3 bases are TGCGCCAGCAGCCAAGAGATTAGCGGGGGGATCTACGAGCAGTACTTC. It specifies CASSQEISGGIYEQYF.